Each of the 2 T cell receptor beta chains below was sequenced from the same sample in a study of brain T cells in children with intractable seizures (dated by TCRdb to about 2021). Library preparation employed the immunoSEQ multiplex PCR assay. Not all clones reach the TCRdb copy of this immuneACCESS table, which keeps in-frame sequences only. Checked studies attribute under half of the gap to unresolved V genes and leave the rest unexplained. The sample table records 340,000 or so clones; over 90% of these occur just once. The ten biggest clones cover 5.5% to 6% of the sample. Interpreted using the paper, the time point label stands for: blood from clinic visit 5 months post-surgery; TSC patient then seizure free. Source: peripheral blood, taken 4 to 5 months after surgery. The receptors stem from a boy younger than two with tuberous sclerosis and intractable seizures.

V and J are TRBV9 and TRBJ2-5; D not resolved. There are 16 residues in the CDR3. The V gene's germline CDR1 is SGDLS and CDR2 YYNGEE. V was clipped by 1 base and J by 1 base, with 14 bases between them. CDR3 nucleotide sequence: TGTGCCAGCAGCGTACGACCCCAAGCGTCCCAAGAGACCCAGTACTTC. Translated, it gives CASSVRPQASQETQYF.

The V gene is TRBV18, the J gene TRBJ2-6; 9 bases line up with TRBD1. CDR1 and CDR2 (germline): KGHSH, LQKENI. J lost 0 bases, V lost 1 base, and 1 base had no gene match. The CDR3 contains 17 residues. This chain's CDR3 is CASSPRTGVSGANVLTF. The DNA of the CDR3 is TGTGCCAGCTCACCACGGACAGGGGTCTCTGGGGCCAACGTCCTGACTTTC.